This T cell receptor (beta chain) appears in the sequencing data of a study of T cell responses to AZD1222 COVID-19 vaccine. Only in-frame clones appear in the TCRdb table, and some are missing; sequencing was by immunoSEQ multiplex PCR. The sample carries about 150,000 clones, about nine tenths recorded once. Notes on this clone: Its specificity is unknown.

V lost 6 bases, J lost 2 bases, and 17 bases lay in between. In germline, CDR1 is LNHDA, CDR2 SQIVND (reference sequence). This CDR3 spans 15 amino acids. Notes on the study in general: Regions 160-218 and 743-854 held dominance among vaccine-associated CD4 TCRs, which spanned spike.

The source of this sequence is an adult who had recovered from COVID-19. This chain links TRBV19 with TRBJ2-7; D tentatively fits TRBD1 or TRBD2 (5 bases each). The specimen was peripheral blood, collected after recovery from COVID-19. The CDR3 is CASRTRQGEAYEQYF. CDR3 in DNA: TGTGCCAGTAGGACACGTCAGGGAGAGGCCTACGAGCAGTACTTC.